The 22 T cell receptor beta chains given below trace back to one sample, sequenced in a study of blood T cell repertoires in COVID-19. Clones were read by immunoSEQ multiplex PCR, and TCRdb kept only the in-frame ones, dropping some. The repertoire consists of tens of thousands of clones, with roughly 78% occurring once and the leading ten covering approximately 5%. The sequencing sample was made of peripheral blood. The receptor set was obtained from a woman older than 75 with active or convalescent COVID-19.

This clone has a single count. The V call is TRBV5-1, the J call TRBJ2-1; a weak D match, TRBD1 (5 bases). V was pared by 1 base and J by 8 bases, with 13 bases between. The CDR3 is 14 residues long. The germline CDR1 and CDR2 sequences are SGHRS and YFSETQ. CDR3 sequence reads: CASSLLSLGDEQFF. The CDR3 DNA reads TGCGCCAGCAGCTTGCTGAGCCTAGGGGATGAGCAGTTCTTC.

CDR3 residues: CASSYSLVENTIYF. The CDR3 coding sequence is TGTGCCAGCAGTTACAGTCTGGTTGAAAACACCATATATTTT. The chain joins TRBV28 to TRBJ1-3; D unclear. With 4 bases removed from V and 6 bases from J, the gap between germline ends came to 13 bases. This CDR3 has 14 amino acids. Germline V gives CDR1 MDHEN, CDR2 SYDVKM.

This chain connects TRBV5-1 to TRBJ1-2, with D perhaps matching TRBD1 (6 bases). CDR1 is SGHRS, CDR2 YFSETQ, per germline. The CDR3 totals 15 residues. Trimming cost V 1 base and J 2 bases, with 12 bases left between them. The CDR3 spells CASSLTGTSNYGYTF. In DNA, the CDR3 is TGCGCCAGCAGCTTGACAGGGACCTCCAACTATGGCTACACCTTC. Using reference TRBV5-1 and TRBJ1-2 for the parts outside the CDR3, the full variable domain is KAGVTQTPRYLIKTRGQQVTLSCSPISGHRSVSWYQQTPGQGLQFLFEYFSETQRNKGNFPGRFSGRQFSNSRSEMNVSTLELGDSALYLCASSLTGTSNYGYTFGSGTRLTVV.

V gene TRBV28 combines with J gene TRBJ2-7, with TRBD2 as a possible D gene (6 bases). Germline V lookup: CDR1 MDHEN, CDR2 SYDVKM. This CDR3 has 14 residues. Trimming cost V 4 bases and J 3 bases, with 13 bases left between them. The CDR3 DNA is TGTGCCAGCAGTTCCGGACTAATAAACTACGAGCAGTACTTC. Protein sequence: CASSSGLINYEQYF.

The rearrangement links TRBV21-1 to TRBJ1-4. TRBV21-1 is a listed pseudogene. CDR3 length equals 18 residues. CDR3 amino acids: CASSKWRGPPVVREKLFF. CDR3 in DNA: TGTGCCAGCAGCAAATGGAGGGGACCGCCCGTCGTTCGTGAAAAACTGTTTTTT.

J is TRBJ1-5 and V is TRBV4-1; no clear D gene. There are 15 residues in the CDR3. Germline CDR1 is MGHRA and CDR2 is YSYEKL. V lost 1 base and J 2 bases, leaving 9 bases between the germline ends. CDR3: CASSQGGLRNQPQHF. The CDR3 DNA follows: TGCGCCAGCAGCCAAGGAGGGTTGCGCAATCAGCCCCAGCATTTT.

The rearrangement uses TRBV2 and TRBJ1-5, with 8 nucleotides matching TRBD1. The CDR3 covers 14 residues. The V segment lost 7 bases and the J segment 6 bases; nucleotides outside the gene matches: 8. CDR1 and CDR2 (germline): SNHLY, FYNNEI. The CDR3 sequence is CASTGTGAIQPQHF. The DNA for the CDR3 is TGTGCCAGCACCGGGACAGGTGCTATTCAGCCCCAGCATTTT.

This chain links TRBV7-8 with TRBJ1-6, with unresolved D. The germline gives CDR1 SGHVS, CDR2 FQNEAQ. The CDR3 sequence is 16 residues long. Trimming pared 1 base from V and 6 bases from J, leaving 13 bases between. The CDR3 loop is CASSLVWQNLNSPLHF. DNA of the CDR3: TGTGCCAGCAGCTTAGTATGGCAGAACCTTAATTCACCCCTCCACTTT.

This chain joins TRBV18 and TRBJ2-7; TRBD2 matches at 9 bases. The germline V gene has CDR1 KGHSH and CDR2 LQKENI. This CDR3 contains 16 residues. With 6 bases clipped from V and 0 bases from J, the junction kept 9 bases outside the gene matches. The DNA for the CDR3 is TGTGCCAGCTCCGCCAGACTAGCGGAGTTCTCCTACGAGCAGTACTTC. Translated: CASSARLAEFSYEQYF. The full variable domain, rest sourced from reference TRBV18 and TRBJ2-7, is NAGVMQNPRHLVRRRGQEARLRCSPMKGHSHVYWYRQLPEEGLKFMVYLQKENIIDESGMPKERFSAEFPKEGPSILRIQQVVRGDSAAYFCASSARLAEFSYEQYFGPGTRLTVT.

The genes are TRBV5-5 and TRBJ1-4, with D perhaps matching TRBD1 (5 bases). Trimming cost V 2 bases and J 8 bases, with 13 bases left between them. Looked up from germline, CDR1 is SGHKS and CDR2 is YYEKEE (reference sequence). The CDR3 loop spans 14 amino acids. CDR3 sequence reads: CASSFQGGREKLFF. CDR3 nucleotides: TGTGCCAGCAGCTTCCAGGGCGGGAGGGAAAAACTGTTTTTT.

The chain is built from TRBV6-5 and TRBJ2-7, with 7 bases identical to TRBD1. From germline, CDR1 is MNHEY and CDR2 SVGAGI. The CDR3 contains 15 residues. The ends lost 2 bases at V and 6 bases at J; junction bases unmatched: 10. Here the CDR3 DNA reads TGTGCCAGCAGTTACCGTCAGGGGGATTTCGGCGAGCAGTACTTC. Translated: CASSYRQGDFGEQYF.

The chain links TRBV6-5 to TRBJ2-1, with TRBD1 matching over 9 bases. The CDR3 totals 13 residues. Germline assignment: CDR1 MNHEY and CDR2 SVGAGI. V shed 8 bases, J shed 5 bases, and the junction held 4 bases outside the gene matches. The CDR3 sequence is CASRDRVHNEQFF. The CDR3 DNA reads TGTGCCAGCCGGGACAGGGTTCACAATGAGCAGTTCTTC.

The V call is TRBV7-6, the J call TRBJ2-3; D is unclear. This CDR3 is 16 amino acids long. V lost 1 base and J lost 0, with 11 bases in between. CDR1 is SGHVS, CDR2 FNYEAQ, per germline. The CDR3 protein is CASSLVTRTSTDTQYF. For the CDR3, the DNA is TGTGCCAGCAGCTTAGTAACTCGAACTAGCACAGATACGCAGTATTTT.

The rearrangement uses TRBV4-3 and TRBJ2-3; TRBD1 matches 7 bases. Germline CDR1 reads LGHNA; CDR2 reads YSLEER. The CDR3 consists of 15 residues. V was clipped by 5 bases and J by 4 bases; unmatched bases: 9. Here the CDR3 DNA reads TGCGCCAGCAGCGAAGGACAGGTTTGGGCAGATACGCAGTATTTT. This translates into CASSEGQVWADTQYF.

In its sample, this clone was seen once. The chain links TRBV27 to TRBJ2-5, with D unresolved. The CDR3 totals 10 residues. From germline, CDR1 is MNHEY and CDR2 SMNVEV (reference sequence). V lost 7 bases and J lost 2, with 2 bases in between. The CDR3 nucleotides read TGTGCCAGCACTCAAGAGACCCAGTACTTC. As protein: CASTQETQYF.

The V and J genes are TRBV24-1 and TRBJ2-3; 12 bases are shared with TRBD2. CDR1 is KGHDR and CDR2 is SFDVKD in the germline V gene. The CDR3 contains 18 residues. Trimming took 3 bases from V and 2 from J; bases not matched to a gene: 8. The CDR3 sequence is CATSDQWTSGKDTDTQYF. The DNA for the CDR3 is TGTGCCACCAGTGATCAGTGGACTAGCGGGAAAGACACAGATACGCAGTATTTT.

This chain joins TRBV21-1 and TRBJ1-6; no check of the table's D call, TRBD1, against the DNA was made. TRBV21-1 is a known pseudogene. This CDR3 region has 18 residues. CDR3 residues: CASSNISGTGNRNSPLHF. CDR3 nucleotides: TGTGCCAGCAGCAATATCTCCGGGACAGGGAATCGGAATTCACCCCTCCACTTT.

The chain combines TRBV18 with TRBJ1-1, with D hard to call. CDR1 and CDR2 from the germline V gene are KGHSH and LQKENI. V lost 6 bases and J 0 bases, leaving 11 bases between the germline ends. This CDR3 is 14 amino acids long. The CDR3 DNA is TGTGCCAGCTCCCGAGACAAGTTGAACACTGAAGCTTTCTTT. This translates into CASSRDKLNTEAFF.

The chain recombines TRBV30 with TRBJ1-1, with a tentative D call TRBD1 (5 bases). Per the germline V gene, CDR1 is GTSNPN and CDR2 is SVGIG (reference sequence). Trimming left V 8 bases short and J 0 bases short, with 19 bases between. The CDR3 is made up of 15 amino acids. The CDR3: CATKGWARMNTEAFF. For the CDR3, the DNA is TGTGCCACAAAGGGGTGGGCCAGGATGAACACTGAAGCTTTCTTT.

This chain links TRBV30 with TRBJ2-3; 12 positions match TRBD2. The germline CDR1 and CDR2 sequences are GTSNPN and SVGIG (reference sequence). This CDR3 is built from 17 residues. The trim removed 5 bases at V and 5 bases at J, leaving 14 bases unmatched. CDR3 residues: CAWDKLAGGPRGDTQYF. Written as DNA, the CDR3 is TGTGCCTGGGACAAACTAGCGGGAGGCCCCAGGGGAGATACGCAGTATTTT. Filled out from reference TRBV30 and TRBJ2-3, the complete variable domain reads SQTIHQWPATLVQPVGSPLSLECTVEGTSNPNLYWYRQAAGRGLQLLFYSVGIGQISSEVPQNLSASRPQDRQFILSSKKLLLSDSGFYLCAWDKLAGGPRGDTQYFGPGTRLTVL.

Worth noting for this clone: Other DNA sequences of this sample code for an identical CDR3. This chain links TRBV3-1 (or the pseudogene TRBV3-2) with TRBJ2-1; 8 bases are shared with TRBD2. CDR1 and CDR2 from the germline V gene are LGHDT and YNNKEL (reference sequence). V was clipped by 3 bases and J by 7 bases; unmatched bases: 11. The CDR3 totals 16 residues. CDR3 amino acids: CASSQPLGTRRNEQFF. CDR3 bases: TGTGCCAGCAGCCAGCCCCTCGGGACTAGAAGAAATGAGCAGTTCTTC.

The rearrangement joins TRBV7-9 to TRBJ2-5, with TRBD1 identical over 12 bases. CDR3 length equals 14 residues. V was clipped by 4 bases and J by 10 bases; unmatched bases: 7. In germline, CDR1 is SEHNR, CDR2 FQNEAQ (reference sequence). CDR3 DNA sequence: TGTGCCAGCAGCTGGACGGGACAGGGGGCTATCCAGTACTTC. It is translated as CASSWTGQGAIQYF.